These 8 T cell receptor beta chains share one sample of origin, sequenced in a study of PD-1 blockade in classical Hodgkin lymphoma. Indicated time point: cycle 4 day 1 (C4D1), after more than 5 weeks of nivolumab. Brentuximab vedotin exposure varied, and every patient relapsed after autologous stem cell transplantation. Magnetic negative selection purified CD4+ T cells from thawed PBMCs. Assay: immunoSEQ multiplex PCR; the TCRdb copy retains only in-frame clones and omits some. Of 27,000 or so clones in the sample, roughly 85% were seen once. Sample: CD4+ T cells from blood, taken before the fourth cycle of nivolumab. Source of these receptors: a human donor with classical Hodgkin lymphoma.

The CDR3 coding sequence is TGTGCCAGCAGCCAACCGGACAGGGGGTTATCCTACGAGCAGTACTTC. Its protein is CASSQPDRGLSYEQYF. The chain couples TRBV4-2 to TRBJ2-7, with TRBD1 matching 10 bases. The CDR3 has 16 amino acids. CDR1 and CDR2 from the germline V gene are LGHNA and YNFKEQ. V lost 2 bases and J lost 1; bases outside the gene matches: 5.

The J gene is TRBJ2-7, the V gene TRBV4-2; D may be TRBD2 (6 bases). The germline CDR1 and CDR2 sequences are LGHNA and YNFKEQ. Deletions cut 1 base from V and 1 base from J, with 11 bases between. The CDR3 has 15 residues. CDR3 sequence reads: CASSQGSGESYEQYF. CDR3 DNA: TGTGCCAGCAGCCAAGGTTCGGGGGAATCCTACGAGCAGTACTTC.

V and J are TRBV25-1 and TRBJ2-3; 11 bases are shared with TRBD2. Per the germline V gene, CDR1 is MGHDK and CDR2 is SYGVNS. CDR3 length equals 18 residues. J lost 2 bases, V lost 4 bases, and 11 bases had no gene match. CDR3 sequence (DNA): TGTGCCAGCAGTGCAAACAGACTAGCGGGATCAGTCACAGATACGCAGTATTTT. This translates into CASSANRLAGSVTDTQYF.

V usage is TRBV5-1 and J usage is TRBJ2-5, with D possibly TRBD2 on 6 matching bases. CDR3 length equals 14 residues. The V and J ends lost 1 base and 7 bases respectively, with 14 bases between them. The germline gives CDR1 SGHRS, CDR2 YFSETQ. The CDR3 sequence is CASSLTSSGGTQYF. The DNA of the CDR3 is TGCGCCAGCAGCTTGACCAGTAGCGGAGGGACCCAGTACTTC.

The chain is built from TRBV5-1 and TRBJ2-7, with TRBD2 identical over 9 bases. The CDR3 length is 15 residues. Trimming at V came to 0 bases and at J to 6 bases, leaving 7 bases not matched to a gene. CDR1 and CDR2 (germline): SGHRS, YFSETQ. The CDR3: CASSLVLAGELEQYF. CDR3 nucleotides: TGCGCCAGCAGCTTGGTATTAGCGGGAGAACTCGAGCAGTACTTC.

The V call is TRBV4-3, the J call TRBJ1-2; the D is unclear. CDR3 size: 17 residues. The V gene lost 0 bases and the J gene lost 0 bases, with 14 bases spanning the gap. Germline V CDR1 and CDR2: LGHNA, YSLEER. CDR3 in amino acids: CASSQDPAGSANYGYTF. The CDR3 region has the DNA TGCGCCAGCAGCCAAGATCCGGCGGGATCAGCTAACTATGGCTACACCTTC.

CDR3 bases: TGCAGCGTTGTAAGACTGATTAGCACAGATACGCAGTATTTT. Its translation: CSVVRLISTDTQYF. This sequence joins TRBV29-1 and TRBJ2-3, with no clear D. CDR1 is SQVTM and CDR2 is ANQGSEA in the germline V gene. V was pared by 4 bases and J by 0 bases, with 11 bases between. There are 14 residues in the CDR3.

J is TRBJ2-2 and V is TRBV18; the D gene is possibly TRBD2 (6 bases). This CDR3 spans 20 amino acids. The V end was cut by 4 bases, the J end by 7 bases, with 31 bases between. The V gene's germline CDR1 is KGHSH and CDR2 LQKENI. CDR3 in DNA: TGTGCCAGCTCACGAGAGCCTGGGCTACAATCGCGGGAAATTGGCGGGGAGCTGTTTTTT. Translation gives CASSREPGLQSREIGGELFF.